Listed below are T cell receptor beta chains from one sample, sequenced in a study of blood T cell repertoires in COVID-19. Here immunoSEQ multiplex PCR was the method, and the copy in TCRdb shows in-frame clones only, minus some. The repertoire has about 500,000 clones, around nine tenths of them found once; the top ten carry roughly 8.3%. The sequencing sample was made of peripheral blood. These receptors all come from a woman between 50 and 59 years old with COVID-19, enrolled during active disease. Both conserved end residues are part of each CDR3. Fields, in order: clone size, J gene, D gene, V gene, CDR3 protein, CDR3 DNA. A D gene is named only where the DNA matches it firmly. Part of the rows lack a size; the others show once, few, many or a class for expanded clones.

clone_size: NA; j_call: TRBJ2-1; d_call: TRBD1; v_call: TRBV6-1; cdr3_aa: CASSEVAGGGDEQFF; cdr3_nt: TGTGCCAGCAGTGAAGTTGCAGGGGGCGGGGATGAGCAGTTCTTC
clone_size: NA; j_call: TRBJ2-2; d_call: NA; v_call: TRBV9; cdr3_aa: CASSLQMAAGELFF; cdr3_nt: TGTGCCAGCAGCCTACAGATGGCAGCCGGGGAGCTGTTTTTT
clone_size: NA; j_call: TRBJ1-6; d_call: TRBD1; v_call: TRBV6-4; cdr3_aa: CASSAGQGRHSPLHF; cdr3_nt: TGTGCCAGCAGCGCGGGACAGGGGAGGCATTCACCCCTCCACTTT
clone_size: NA; j_call: TRBJ2-1; d_call: TRBD2; v_call: TRBV7-9; cdr3_aa: CASSEAGGSGNEQFF; cdr3_nt: TGTGCCAGCAGCGAGGCGGGGGGTTCAGGCAATGAGCAGTTCTTC
clone_size: once; j_call: TRBJ1-1; d_call: NA; v_call: TRBV15; cdr3_aa: CATSSPRRLNTEAFF; cdr3_nt: TGTGCCACCAGCAGCCCCCGGCGGCTGAACACTGAAGCTTTCTTT
clone_size: NA; j_call: TRBJ1-2; d_call: TRBD1; v_call: TRBV23-1; cdr3_aa: CASSPIPDREDYGYTF; cdr3_nt: TGCGCCAGCAGTCCAATCCCGGACAGGGAGGACTATGGCTACACCTTC
clone_size: NA; j_call: TRBJ1-4; d_call: NA; v_call: TRBV28; cdr3_aa: CASTAPGDTNEKLFF; cdr3_nt: TGTGCCAGCACCGCACCAGGGGATACTAATGAAAAACTGTTTTTT
clone_size: NA; j_call: TRBJ1-5; d_call: TRBD1; v_call: TRBV12-5; cdr3_aa: CASGLVGTGHQPQHF; cdr3_nt: TGTGCTAGTGGTTTGGTCGGGACAGGGCATCAGCCCCAGCATTTT
clone_size: once; j_call: TRBJ1-2; d_call: NA; v_call: TRBV5-5; cdr3_aa: CASSFPAGYDGYTF; cdr3_nt: TGTGCCAGCAGTTTTCCCGCGGGTTACGATGGCTACACCTTC
clone_size: NA; j_call: TRBJ2-7; d_call: NA; v_call: TRBV6-5; cdr3_aa: CASRRGPVYEQYF; cdr3_nt: TGTGCCAGCCGCAGGGGACCCGTCTACGAGCAGTACTTC
clone_size: NA; j_call: TRBJ1-2; d_call: NA; v_call: TRBV12-3/TRBV12-4; cdr3_aa: CASSFGDGYTF; cdr3_nt: TGTGCCAGCAGTTTCGGGGATGGCTACACCTTC
clone_size: NA; j_call: TRBJ2-2; d_call: NA; v_call: TRBV7-2; cdr3_aa: CASRDTFNTGELFF; cdr3_nt: TGTGCCAGCCGGGACACCTTTAACACCGGGGAGCTGTTTTTT
clone_size: NA; j_call: TRBJ1-1; d_call: NA; v_call: TRBV4-1; cdr3_aa: CASSPRGMNTEAFF; cdr3_nt: TGCGCCAGCAGCCCGCGGGGGATGAACACTGAAGCTTTCTTT
clone_size: NA; j_call: TRBJ2-7; d_call: TRBD1; v_call: TRBV28; cdr3_aa: CASSLWGQVYEQYF; cdr3_nt: TGTGCCAGCAGTTTATGGGGACAGGTCTACGAGCAGTACTTC
clone_size: once; j_call: TRBJ1-5; d_call: NA; v_call: TRBV2; cdr3_aa: CASSEARLGNQPQHF; cdr3_nt: TGTGCCAGCAGTGAAGCTCGGTTAGGCAATCAGCCCCAGCATTTT
clone_size: NA; j_call: TRBJ1-4; d_call: TRBD1; v_call: TRBV7-9; cdr3_aa: CASSWGDREAEKLFF; cdr3_nt: TGTGCCAGCAGCTGGGGGGACAGGGAAGCTGAAAAACTGTTTTTT
clone_size: NA; j_call: TRBJ2-1; d_call: TRBD1; v_call: TRBV27; cdr3_aa: CASSLFGTGLSYNEQFF; cdr3_nt: TGTGCCAGCAGTTTATTCGGGACAGGTCTTTCCTACAATGAGCAGTTCTTC
clone_size: NA; j_call: TRBJ2-1; d_call: NA; v_call: TRBV29-1; cdr3_aa: CSVEGGGLKFF; cdr3_nt: TGCAGCGTTGAAGGGGGAGGTCTCAAGTTCTTC
clone_size: NA; j_call: TRBJ1-1; d_call: TRBD1; v_call: TRBV27; cdr3_aa: CASSSYTGGDAEAFF; cdr3_nt: TGTGCCAGCAGTTCATATACAGGGGGCGACGCTGAAGCTTTCTTT
clone_size: NA; j_call: TRBJ1-2; d_call: TRBD1; v_call: TRBV6-5; cdr3_aa: CASIRDRGLYGYTF; cdr3_nt: TGTGCCAGCATCAGGGACAGGGGCTTATATGGCTACACCTTC
clone_size: NA; j_call: TRBJ1-2; d_call: NA; v_call: TRBV24-1; cdr3_aa: CATSDPRDTYYGYTF; cdr3_nt: TGTGCCACCAGTGACCCCAGGGACACCTACTATGGCTACACCTTC
clone_size: NA; j_call: TRBJ1-5; d_call: NA; v_call: TRBV28; cdr3_aa: CASSLSGGLNQPQHF; cdr3_nt: TGTGCCAGCAGTTTATCCGGAGGGTTAAATCAGCCCCAGCATTTT
clone_size: NA; j_call: TRBJ1-2; d_call: NA; v_call: TRBV19; cdr3_aa: CASSIRVGYGYTF; cdr3_nt: TGTGCCAGTAGTATTCGGGTAGGCTATGGCTACACCTTC
clone_size: NA; j_call: TRBJ2-3; d_call: NA; v_call: TRBV29-1; cdr3_aa: CSVELGGGADTQYF; cdr3_nt: TGCAGCGTTGAACTTGGGGGAGGTGCAGATACGCAGTATTTT
clone_size: once; j_call: TRBJ2-2; d_call: NA; v_call: TRBV27; cdr3_aa: CASTARDTETGELFF; cdr3_nt: TGTGCCAGCACCGCTCGGGACACTGAGACCGGGGAGCTGTTTTTT
clone_size: NA; j_call: TRBJ2-5; d_call: NA; v_call: TRBV6-5; cdr3_aa: CASSRQETQYF; cdr3_nt: TGTGCCAGCAGCCGCCAAGAGACCCAGTACTTC
clone_size: once; j_call: TRBJ1-2; d_call: TRBD1; v_call: TRBV5-1; cdr3_aa: CASSLGQGAGYGYTF; cdr3_nt: TGCGCCAGCAGCTTGGGCCAGGGGGCCGGCTATGGCTACACCTTC
clone_size: NA; j_call: TRBJ2-3; d_call: NA; v_call: TRBV24-1; cdr3_aa: CATSDRRDSAGDTQYF; cdr3_nt: TGTGCCACCAGTGATCGGAGGGACTCGGCGGGGGATACGCAGTATTTT
clone_size: once; j_call: TRBJ1-2; d_call: TRBD1; v_call: TRBV5-1; cdr3_aa: CASSKRVGQDINYGYTF; cdr3_nt: TGCGCCAGCAGCAAACGCGTGGGACAGGACATTAACTATGGCTACACCTTC
clone_size: NA; j_call: TRBJ2-3; d_call: NA; v_call: TRBV5-1; cdr3_aa: CASSFVEPFPTDTQYF; cdr3_nt: TGCGCCAGCAGCTTTGTAGAGCCATTCCCCACAGATACGCAGTATTTT
clone_size: NA; j_call: TRBJ2-7; d_call: NA; v_call: TRBV19; cdr3_aa: CASSVDSYDRPEEQYF; cdr3_nt: TGTGCCAGTAGTGTAGATTCCTATGACAGGCCCGAAGAGCAGTACTTC
clone_size: NA; j_call: TRBJ1-5; d_call: NA; v_call: TRBV7-9; cdr3_aa: CASSSMGVQPQHF; cdr3_nt: TGTGCCAGCAGCTCGATGGGCGTTCAGCCCCAGCATTTT
clone_size: once; j_call: TRBJ2-7; d_call: NA; v_call: TRBV5-1; cdr3_aa: CASSREGTVPYEQYF; cdr3_nt: TGCGCCAGCAGCCGGGAGGGGACAGTACCCTACGAGCAGTACTTC
clone_size: once; j_call: TRBJ1-3; d_call: TRBD1; v_call: TRBV3-1/TRBV3-2; cdr3_aa: CASSHYRGKNSGNTIYF; cdr3_nt: TGTGCCAGCAGTCACTACAGGGGGAAGAACTCTGGAAACACCATATATTTT
clone_size: NA; j_call: TRBJ2-3; d_call: NA; v_call: TRBV9; cdr3_aa: CASSGSNSRASTDTQYF; cdr3_nt: TGTGCCAGCAGCGGCTCAAACTCCCGTGCTAGCACAGATACGCAGTATTTT
clone_size: once; j_call: TRBJ1-2; d_call: NA; v_call: TRBV2; cdr3_aa: CASSEEGVWGYTF; cdr3_nt: TGTGCCAGCAGTGAAGAAGGGGTATGGGGCTACACCTTC
clone_size: NA; j_call: TRBJ2-3; d_call: TRBD2; v_call: TRBV3-1/TRBV3-2; cdr3_aa: CASSPGLAGDTDTQYF; cdr3_nt: TGTGCCAGCAGCCCGGGACTAGCGGGGGACACAGATACGCAGTATTTT
clone_size: NA; j_call: TRBJ1-4; d_call: NA; v_call: TRBV4-2; cdr3_aa: CASSQGTRNEKLFF; cdr3_nt: TGTGCCAGCAGCCAAGGCACGCGGAATGAAAAACTGTTTTTT
clone_size: NA; j_call: TRBJ1-4; d_call: TRBD1; v_call: TRBV18; cdr3_aa: CASSPYGTGPEKLFF; cdr3_nt: TGTGCCAGCTCACCCTATGGGACAGGGCCTGAAAAACTGTTTTTT
clone_size: NA; j_call: TRBJ2-2; d_call: NA; v_call: TRBV10-3; cdr3_aa: CAISGQYTGELFF; cdr3_nt: TGTGCCATTTCGGGACAATACACCGGGGAGCTGTTTTTT
clone_size: once; j_call: TRBJ1-5; d_call: NA; v_call: TRBV12-3/TRBV12-4; cdr3_aa: CASSPGGNQPQHF; cdr3_nt: TGTGCCAGCAGCCCCGGGGGGAATCAGCCCCAGCATTTT
clone_size: NA; j_call: TRBJ1-6; d_call: NA; v_call: TRBV3-1/TRBV3-2; cdr3_aa: CASSLHRDSPLHF; cdr3_nt: TGTGCCAGCAGCCTCCACAGGGATTCACCCCTCCACTTT
clone_size: NA; j_call: TRBJ2-5; d_call: TRBD1; v_call: TRBV25-1; cdr3_aa: CASSDPRTGGETQYF; cdr3_nt: TGTGCCAGCAGTGATCCCCGGACAGGCGGAGAGACCCAGTACTTC
clone_size: NA; j_call: TRBJ1-5; d_call: NA; v_call: TRBV6-5; cdr3_aa: CASSLSDYSNQPQHF; cdr3_nt: TGTGCCAGCAGCTTGAGTGATTATAGCAATCAGCCCCAGCATTTT
clone_size: NA; j_call: TRBJ2-7; d_call: NA; v_call: TRBV15; cdr3_aa: CATSRDTGDWEQYF; cdr3_nt: TGTGCCACCAGCAGAGATACGGGAGATTGGGAGCAGTACTTC
clone_size: NA; j_call: TRBJ2-5; d_call: NA; v_call: TRBV21-1; cdr3_aa: CASSKRTQGSWAEETQYF; cdr3_nt: TGTGCCAGCAGCAAAAGGACACAGGGGTCCTGGGCAGAAGAGACCCAGTACTTC
clone_size: NA; j_call: TRBJ1-5; d_call: TRBD1; v_call: TRBV18; cdr3_aa: CASSPGTGTAANQPQHF; cdr3_nt: TGTGCCAGCTCGCCCGGGACAGGGACGGCGGCCAATCAGCCCCAGCATTTT
clone_size: NA; j_call: TRBJ2-5; d_call: TRBD2; v_call: TRBV5-5; cdr3_aa: CASNNPGGQETQYF; cdr3_nt: TGTGCCAGCAATAACCCGGGGGGGCAAGAGACCCAGTACTTC
clone_size: NA; j_call: TRBJ2-1; d_call: NA; v_call: TRBV3-1/TRBV3-2; cdr3_aa: CASSVIPGNEQFF; cdr3_nt: TGTGCCAGCAGCGTGATCCCGGGCAATGAGCAGTTCTTC
clone_size: NA; j_call: TRBJ1-3; d_call: NA; v_call: TRBV2; cdr3_aa: CASSDGGHEGNTIYF; cdr3_nt: TGTGCCAGCAGTGACGGTGGGCACGAAGGAAACACCATATATTTT
clone_size: NA; j_call: TRBJ1-2; d_call: NA; v_call: TRBV15; cdr3_aa: CATSRALYGYTF; cdr3_nt: TGTGCCACCAGCAGAGCACTCTATGGCTACACCTTC
clone_size: NA; j_call: TRBJ1-1; d_call: NA; v_call: TRBV20-1; cdr3_aa: CSANRDTEAFF; cdr3_nt: TGCAGTGCTAACAGGGACACTGAAGCTTTCTTT